This T cell receptor beta chain was identified during a study of radiation and T cells in renal cell carcinoma. Time point described: blood 4 weeks post-SBRT, at nephrectomy. The treatment was: 15 Gy SBRT to primary tumor, nephrectomy 4 weeks later. Nephrectomy followed 15 Gy stereotactic body radiation by 4 weeks. Radiation-treated patients gave blood at baseline, week 2 and week 4. Generated by immunoSEQ multiplex PCR, the TCRdb table keeps only in-frame clones and is missing some. This table holds 40,000 to 45,000 clones, nearly 85% found once. A note on this clone: Antigen unknown.

The study, taken as a whole, reports: Baseline intratumoral clonotype presence is unknown without pretreatment biopsies. Top tumor clonotypes rose in blood 2 weeks post-radiation, then contracted.

CDR3 size: 14 residues. Germline assignment: CDR1 SGHRS and CDR2 YFSETQ. The V end lost 3 bases, the J end lost 10 bases, and 17 bases lay between the germline ends. This TCR was sampled from a woman in her 70s with renal cell carcinoma. The source was blood, collected from a patient whose treatment included radiotherapy and nephrectomy. The chain couples TRBV5-1 to TRBJ1-5, with D unresolved. The CDR3 region has the DNA TGCGCCAGCAGCTCGGACGGCACGTTGGATCCCCAGCATTTT. Its protein is CASSSDGTLDPQHF.